One and the same sample provided the 18 T cell receptor beta chains below, sequenced in a study of beta chain features in type 1 diabetes. Since all of the isolated RNA was reverse transcribed, expressed TCRB transcripts were what got sequenced. Only in-frame clones appear in the TCRdb table, and some are missing; sequencing was by immunoSEQ multiplex PCR. The sample includes over 300,000 clones, around 7.6% seen only once; the top ten take around 0.45%. The sample taken for sequencing was central memory CD4+ T cells from blood. These receptors came from a woman in her late teens or twenties in good health.

The V gene is TRBV28, the J gene TRBJ2-7; D may correspond to TRBD1 or TRBD2 (5 bases each). The CDR3 consists of 15 residues. Germline CDR1 reads MDHEN; CDR2 reads SYDVKM. Trimming shortened V by 2 bases and J by 6 bases, and 17 bases separated the two germline ends. CDR3 residues: CASSLPGTAASEQYF. The CDR3 coding sequence is TGTGCCAGCAGTTTACCCGGGACCGCTGCCAGCGAGCAGTACTTC.

The J gene is TRBJ2-3, the V gene TRBV11-2; D gene unclear. The CDR3 length is 15 residues. CDR1 SGHAT and CDR2 FQNNGV come from the germline V gene. V lost 3 bases and J 0 bases, leaving 10 bases between the germline ends. CDR3 coding DNA: TGTGCCAGCAGCTTCCAGCGCACTAGCACAGATACGCAGTATTTT. Translated, it gives CASSFQRTSTDTQYF.

This chain uses TRBV2 with TRBJ2-7; a possible D gene is TRBD2 (5 bases). Germline V gene lookup returns CDR1 SNHLY and CDR2 FYNNEI. V was cut by 8 bases and J by 0 bases, with 11 bases left in between. This CDR3 has 13 residues. The CDR3 spells CASGGRFSYEQYF. DNA of the CDR3: TGTGCCAGCGGAGGACGGTTCTCCTACGAGCAGTACTTC.

The V gene is TRBV7-3, the J gene TRBJ2-5; 9 positions match TRBD2. The junction had 7 bases not matched to a gene; V was cut back by 3 bases and J by 5 bases. The V gene's germline CDR1 is SGHTA and CDR2 FQGTGA. This CDR3 is 15 amino acids long. CDR3 sequence: CASSLVAGEVETQYF. The CDR3 coding sequence is TGTGCCAGCAGCTTGGTAGCGGGAGAGGTGGAGACCCAGTACTTC.

This clone was seen repeatedly, ten times or more. The chain is built from TRBV6-1 and TRBJ2-1; D is unclear. Trimming stripped 1 base from V and 15 bases from J, with 10 bases between. The CDR3 is 11 residues long. The germline gives CDR1 MNHNS, CDR2 SASEGT. The DNA of the CDR3 is TGTGCCAGCAGTGAAGAGCCGAGTCGGTTCTTC. Translation gives CASSEEPSRFF.

The V and J genes are TRBV6-5 and TRBJ2-5; TRBD1 matches 8 bases. This CDR3 is 13 amino acids long. J lost 7 bases, V lost 6 bases, and 7 bases had no gene match. Germline-derived CDR1 and CDR2 are MNHEY and SVGAGI. The DNA for the CDR3 is TGTGCCAGCAGGCCCGGACAGGGCGGGACCCAGTACTTC. Translated, it gives CASRPGQGGTQYF.

This clone was observed a few times. The rearrangement links TRBV15 to TRBJ2-5, with TRBD1 matching 8 bases. CDR1 is LNHNV, CDR2 YYDKDF, per germline (reference sequence). Trimming at V came to 0 bases and at J to 4 bases, leaving 7 bases not matched to a gene. The CDR3 is 16 residues long. The CDR3 loop reads CATSRDLSGGPETQYF. CDR3 in DNA: TGTGCCACCAGCAGAGATTTATCAGGGGGCCCAGAGACCCAGTACTTC. Supplemented by reference TRBV15 and TRBJ2-5, the full variable domain reads DAMVIQNPRYQVTQFGKPVTLSCSQTLNHNVMYWYQQKSSQAPKLLFHYYDKDFNNEADTPDNFQSRRPNTSFCFLDIRSPGLGDTAMYLCATSRDLSGGPETQYFGPGTRLLVL.

This clone was detected only a few times. The same CDR3 can be traced to other DNA sequences in this sample. Here the CDR3 DNA reads TGTGCCAGCAGCGTAGGAGGCTTCACAGATACGCAGTATTTT. This codes for CASSVGGFTDTQYF. The genes are TRBV9 and TRBJ2-3; D gene uncertain. Looked up from germline, CDR1 is SGDLS and CDR2 is YYNGEE. The CDR3 has 14 residues. Trimming left V 0 bases short and J 2 bases short, with 7 bases between.

This clone was seen only a few times. The chain combines TRBV10-3 with TRBJ2-7; 16 bases are a match to TRBD2. The V gene's germline CDR1 is ENHRY and CDR2 SYGVKD. The CDR3 covers 16 residues. Unmatched junction bases numbered 2, after V lost 0 bases and J lost 6 bases. The CDR3 sequence: CAISESGLAGGSEQYF. The CDR3 DNA follows: TGTGCCATCAGTGAGTCGGGACTAGCGGGAGGGTCCGAGCAGTACTTC.

This clone has more than one count but fewer than ten. The chain carries TRBV4-3 and TRBJ1-1, with a weak D call TRBD1 (6 bases). Looked up from germline, CDR1 is LGHNA and CDR2 is YSLEER. Between the trimmed V and J ends, which lost 1 base and 1 base, there was a span of 28 bases. This CDR3 has 21 residues. The CDR3 protein is CASSQAFFHKDSLLRNTEAFF. CDR3 in DNA: TGCGCCAGCAGCCAAGCCTTTTTCCACAAGGACAGCCTCCTGAGGAACACTGAAGCTTTCTTT.

J is TRBJ2-7 and V is TRBV7-9; TRBD1 matches at 9 bases. The CDR3 covers 12 residues. V lost 7 bases to trimming and J lost 6 bases; unmatched junction nucleotides: 4. CDR1 SEHNR and CDR2 FQNEAQ come from the germline V gene (reference sequence). As DNA, the CDR3 is TGTGCCAGCACCGAGACAGGGGGCGAGCAGTACTTC. Translating gives CASTETGGEQYF.

This clone was recorded a few times. J is TRBJ2-7 and V is TRBV7-9; no reliable D call. The V end was cut by 5 bases, the J end by 6 bases, with 8 bases between. In germline, CDR1 is SEHNR, CDR2 FQNEAQ (reference sequence). The CDR3 length is 11 residues. CDR3 sequence reads: CASSAEVEQYF. The CDR3 nucleotides read TGTGCCAGCAGCGCCGAGGTCGAGCAGTACTTC.

This clone has only a few counts. The chain employs TRBV28 and TRBJ2-7, with D perhaps TRBD2 (5 bases). Germline loops: CDR1 MDHEN, CDR2 SYDVKM. The CDR3 totals 14 residues. V was shortened by 4 bases and J by 3 bases, with 13 bases between the two germline ends. The CDR3 loop is CASSSGSISYEQYF. As DNA, the CDR3 is TGTGCCAGCAGTTCGGGATCGATAAGCTACGAGCAGTACTTC.

This clone has only a few counts. The chain links TRBV5-6 to TRBJ2-1; D is uncertain. The V gene lost 2 bases and the J gene lost 0 bases, with 18 bases spanning the gap. Germline V gives CDR1 SGHDT, CDR2 YYEEEE. This CDR3 comprises 18 residues. The CDR3 DNA follows: TGTGCCAGCAGCTTCTCTTCTTTGGGCCTTAGCTCCTACAATGAGCAGTTCTTC. Its translation: CASSFSSLGLSSYNEQFF.

This clone showed up just a few times. V and J are TRBV4-3 and TRBJ2-2; TRBD1 agrees at 7 bases. The CDR3 is 16 residues long. Losses at the gene ends were 2 bases for V and 1 base for J; bases not matched to a gene: 4. CDR1 LGHNA and CDR2 YSLEER come from the germline V gene. CDR3 DNA: TGCGCCAGCAGCCAAAACAGGGGCGGGAACACCGGGGAGCTGTTTTTT. It translates to CASSQNRGGNTGELFF.

This clone occurred a few times. The chain couples TRBV10-3 to TRBJ1-6; D is unclear. The CDR3 loop spans 16 amino acids. V was shortened by 3 bases and J by 0 bases, with 9 bases between the two germline ends. Germline V gene sequence: CDR1 ENHRY, CDR2 SYGVKD. The CDR3 DNA reads as TGTGCCATCAGTGACAGCGCTTTCTCCTATAATTCACCCCTCCACTTT. It translates to CAISDSAFSYNSPLHF.

V gene TRBV5-6 combines with J gene TRBJ1-1; 10 bases fit TRBD1. The CDR3 loop spans 15 amino acids. Unmatched junction bases numbered 6, after V lost 1 base and J lost 6 bases. CDR1 SGHDT and CDR2 YYEEEE come from the germline V gene. The DNA of the CDR3 is TGTGCCAGCAGCTTGTCGGGACAGGGGAGTCCTGAAGCTTTCTTT. Translated: CASSLSGQGSPEAFF.

V is TRBV10-3 and J is TRBJ1-4; D unresolved. Germline CDR1 ENHRY, CDR2 SYGVKD. CDR3 length: 15 residues. V was shortened by 3 bases and J by 7 bases, with 15 bases between the two germline ends. CDR3 protein: CAISDVAPPPEKLFF. Here the CDR3 DNA reads TGTGCCATCAGTGATGTAGCACCACCTCCTGAAAAACTGTTTTTT.